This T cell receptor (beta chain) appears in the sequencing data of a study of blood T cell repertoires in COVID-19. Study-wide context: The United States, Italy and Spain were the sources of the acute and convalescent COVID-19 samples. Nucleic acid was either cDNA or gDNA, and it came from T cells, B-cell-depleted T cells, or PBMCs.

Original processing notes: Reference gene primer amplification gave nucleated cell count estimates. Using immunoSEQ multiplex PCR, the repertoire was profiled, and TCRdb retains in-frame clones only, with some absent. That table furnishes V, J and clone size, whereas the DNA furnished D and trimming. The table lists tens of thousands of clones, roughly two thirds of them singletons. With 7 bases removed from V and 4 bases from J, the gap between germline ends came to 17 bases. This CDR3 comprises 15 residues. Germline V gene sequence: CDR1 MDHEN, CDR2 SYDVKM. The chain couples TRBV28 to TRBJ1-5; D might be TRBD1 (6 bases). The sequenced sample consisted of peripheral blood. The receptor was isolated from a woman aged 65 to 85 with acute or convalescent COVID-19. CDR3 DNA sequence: TGTGCCAGCACCCCAACCGGGACATATAATCAGCCCCAGCATTTT. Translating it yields CASTPTGTYNQPQHF.